The present T cell receptor beta chain was sequenced within a study of blood T cell repertoires in COVID-19. Source study methods: Amplification of reference gene primers was used by the study to estimate nucleated cell counts. Only in-frame clones appear in the TCRdb table, and some are missing; sequencing was by immunoSEQ multiplex PCR. V and J calls plus clone size are reproduced from that table; the DNA served to infer D and trimming. Here the sample spans over 150,000 clones, over 80% being singletons. Seattle patient enrollment occurred during active infection, with longitudinal follow-up thereafter. Germline assignment: CDR1 SGHTS and CDR2 YDEGEE. This CDR3 has 14 amino acids. V lost 8 bases, J lost 2 bases, and 17 bases lay in between.

Sample: peripheral blood. The clonotype was recovered from a woman in her forties with COVID-19, enrolled during active disease. The V gene is TRBV5-8, the J gene TRBJ2-7; D possibly corresponds to TRBD1 (6 bases). CDR3 in amino acids: CASTSGQLAYEQYF. The CDR3 DNA is TGTGCCAGTACCTCAGGACAGCTTGCCTACGAGCAGTACTTC.